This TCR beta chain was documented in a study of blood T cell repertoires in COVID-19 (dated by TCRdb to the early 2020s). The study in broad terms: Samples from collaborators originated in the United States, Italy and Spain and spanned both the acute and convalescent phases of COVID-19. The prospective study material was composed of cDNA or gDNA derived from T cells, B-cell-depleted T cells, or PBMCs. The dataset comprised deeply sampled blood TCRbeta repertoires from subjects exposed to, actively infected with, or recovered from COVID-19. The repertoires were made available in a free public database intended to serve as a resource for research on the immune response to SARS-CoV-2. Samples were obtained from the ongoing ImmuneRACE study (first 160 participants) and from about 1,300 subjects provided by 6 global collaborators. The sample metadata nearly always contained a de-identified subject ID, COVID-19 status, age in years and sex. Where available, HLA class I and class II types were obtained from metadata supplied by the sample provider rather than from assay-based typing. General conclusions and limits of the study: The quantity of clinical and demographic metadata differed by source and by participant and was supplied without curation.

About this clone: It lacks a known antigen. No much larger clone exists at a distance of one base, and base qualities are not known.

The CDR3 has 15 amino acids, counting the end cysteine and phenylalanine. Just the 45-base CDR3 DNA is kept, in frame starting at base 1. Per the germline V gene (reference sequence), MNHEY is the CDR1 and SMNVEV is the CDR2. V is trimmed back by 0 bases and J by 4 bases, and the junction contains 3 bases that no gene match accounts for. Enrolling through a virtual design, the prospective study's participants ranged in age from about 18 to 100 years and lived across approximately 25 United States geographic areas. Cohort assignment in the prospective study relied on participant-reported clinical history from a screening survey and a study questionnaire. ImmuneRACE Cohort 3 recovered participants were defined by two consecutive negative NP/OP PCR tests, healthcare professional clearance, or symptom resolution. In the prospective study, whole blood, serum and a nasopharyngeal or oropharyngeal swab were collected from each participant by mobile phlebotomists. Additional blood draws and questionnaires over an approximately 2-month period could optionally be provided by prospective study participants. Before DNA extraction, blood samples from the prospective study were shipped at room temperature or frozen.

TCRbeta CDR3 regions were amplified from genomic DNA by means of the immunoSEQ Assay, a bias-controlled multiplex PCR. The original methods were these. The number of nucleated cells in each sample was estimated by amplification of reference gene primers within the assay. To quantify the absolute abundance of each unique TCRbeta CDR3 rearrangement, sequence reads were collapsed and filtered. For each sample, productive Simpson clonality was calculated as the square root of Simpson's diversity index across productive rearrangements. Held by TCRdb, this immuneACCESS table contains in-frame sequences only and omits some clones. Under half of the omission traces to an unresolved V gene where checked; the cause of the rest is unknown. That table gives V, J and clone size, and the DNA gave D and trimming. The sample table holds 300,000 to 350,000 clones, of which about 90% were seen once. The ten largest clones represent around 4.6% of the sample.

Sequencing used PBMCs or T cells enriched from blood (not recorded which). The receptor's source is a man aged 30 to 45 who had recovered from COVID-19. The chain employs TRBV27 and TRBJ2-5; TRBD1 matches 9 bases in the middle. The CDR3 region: CASSLSVQGAETQYF. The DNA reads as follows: TGTGCCAGCAGTTTATCGGTACAGGGGGCAGAGACCCAGTACTTC.